The next 17 T cell receptor beta chains were all read from a single sample in a study of cytomegalovirus exposure and HLA in healthy donors. PCR involved 60 Vbeta and 13 Jbeta primers. Some clones are missing from TCRdb's copy, which holds only in-frame ones; the method was immunoSEQ multiplex PCR. The table includes 150,000 to 180,000 clones, around 81% detected once. The sequenced material came from PBMCs. The receptors were sampled from a woman aged 40 to 49 in good health and CMV-seropositive.

This chain joins TRBV10-3 and TRBJ1-5, with 8 bases fitting TRBD1. Germline values: CDR1 ENHRY, CDR2 SYGVKD. The V and J ends lost 6 bases and 3 bases, in that order; junction bases with no gene match: 7. The CDR3 has 15 amino acids. The CDR3 sequence is CAISSTGGDNQPQHF. The CDR3 DNA reads TGTGCCATCAGCTCAACAGGGGGGGACAATCAGCCCCAGCATTTT.

The chain links TRBV11-2 to TRBJ2-7; 12 bases align to TRBD2. This CDR3 has 15 amino acids. V shed 5 bases and J 4 bases; nucleotides not matched to a gene: 6. Germline loops: CDR1 SGHAT, CDR2 FQNNGV. This CDR3 reads CASSRTSGKIYEQYF. CDR3 bases: TGTGCCAGCAGCCGGACTAGCGGGAAAATTTACGAGCAGTACTTC.

This chain joins TRBV11-3 and TRBJ2-6, with D perhaps matching TRBD2 (6 bases). Germline CDR1 and CDR2: SGHNT and YENEEA. The CDR3 runs to 17 residues. Trimming removed 5 bases from V and 0 bases from J, with 14 bases in between. CDR3 nucleotide sequence: TGTGCCAGCAGCAGAGGAGGAGGGTTCTCTGGGGCCAACGTCCTGACTTTC. Encoded protein: CASSRGGGFSGANVLTF.

The chain recombines TRBV11-2 with TRBJ2-1, with D maybe TRBD2 (5 bases). The CDR3 extends over 18 amino acids. Per the germline V gene, CDR1 is SGHAT and CDR2 is FQNNGV. V was shortened by 0 bases and J by 5 bases, with 20 bases between the two germline ends. In DNA, the CDR3 is TGTGCCAGCAGCTTAGAAATAGGCACGCTAGCCCGAAACAATGAGCAGTTCTTC. Its protein is CASSLEIGTLARNNEQFF. Using reference TRBV11-2 and TRBJ2-1 for the parts outside the CDR3, the full variable domain is EAGVAQSPRYKIIEKRQSVAFWCNPISGHATLYWYQQILGQGPKLLIQFQNNGVVDDSQLPKDRFSAERLKGVDSTLKIQPAKLEDSAVYLCASSLEIGTLARNNEQFFGPGTRLTVL.

This clone was seen just once. The CDR3 bases are TGTGCCAGTAGTATCTTGGCCGACAAGAGCAATCAGCCCCAGCATTTT. Translated, it gives CASSILADKSNQPQHF. This rearrangement joins TRBV19 to TRBJ1-5; D uncertain. V lost 3 bases and J 1 base, leaving 13 bases between the germline ends. The CDR3 covers 16 residues. Germline V lookup: CDR1 LNHDA, CDR2 SQIVND (reference sequence).

This sequence joins TRBV7-2 and TRBJ2-7, with a tentative D call TRBD1 (5 bases). Germline V gene sequence: CDR1 SGHTA, CDR2 FQGNSA. CDR3 size: 13 residues. V gave up 5 bases and J gave up 7 bases, with 15 bases separating them. The DNA of the CDR3 is TGTGCCAGCAGCCGCCCCAGGGCTGGAGAGCAGTACTTC. It translates to CASSRPRAGEQYF. Drawing the rest from reference TRBV7-2 and TRBJ2-7, the complete variable domain is GAGVSQSPSNKVTEKGKDVELRCDPISGHTALYWYRQSLGQGLEFLIYFQGNSAPDKSGLPSDRFSAERTGGSVSTLTIQRTQQEDSAVYLCASSRPRAGEQYFGPGTRLTVT.

V gene TRBV7-9 combines with J gene TRBJ2-7; perhaps TRBD2 as D (5 bases). CDR1 is SEHNR and CDR2 is FQNEAQ in the germline V gene (reference sequence). The CDR3 extends over 15 amino acids. Between the trimmed V and J ends, which lost 3 bases and 0 bases, there was a span of 12 bases. CDR3 DNA: TGTGCCAGCAGCTTCGGCTTCACTAGCTCCTACGAGCAGTACTTC. It translates to CASSFGFTSSYEQYF.

The chain has TRBV6-1 and TRBJ2-7, with 7 positions matching TRBD1. This CDR3 is built from 12 residues. In germline, CDR1 is MNHNS, CDR2 SASEGT. V lost 8 bases and J lost 7; bases outside the gene matches: 8. The CDR3 sequence: CASGTVSWEQYF. The CDR3, as DNA: TGTGCCAGCGGGACAGTCTCTTGGGAGCAGTACTTC.

To note about this clone: The conserved phenylalanine or tryptophan normally closing the CDR3 is absent here, so this likely arose from a read error. The chain is built from TRBV6-5 and TRBJ1-1; maybe TRBD1 (6 bases). This CDR3 spans 14 amino acids. Germline loops: CDR1 MNHEY, CDR2 SVGAGI. V was clipped by 6 bases and J by 1 base, with 12 bases between them. CDR3 protein: CASSPGQKNTEAFL. The CDR3, as DNA: TGTGCCAGCAGCCCAGGACAGAAGAACACTGAAGCTTTCCTT.

This rearrangement joins TRBV5-1 to TRBJ2-1; TRBD1 aligns across 10 bases. Germline trimming cut 0 bases from V and 6 bases from J; bases unmatched to any gene: 0. There are 14 residues in the CDR3. Germline V gene lookup returns CDR1 SGHRS and CDR2 YFSETQ. The CDR3 here is CASSLGDRGNEQFF. The CDR3 bases are TGCGCCAGCAGCTTGGGGGACAGGGGCAATGAGCAGTTCTTC.

V gene TRBV5-1 combines with J gene TRBJ2-1, with 7 bases fitting TRBD1. Germline trimming cut 0 bases from V and 5 bases from J; bases unmatched to any gene: 2. The CDR3 has 14 amino acids. Germline-derived CDR1 and CDR2 are SGHRS and YFSETQ. The CDR3 DNA reads TGCGCCAGCAGCTTGGTGCAGGGGGACAATGAGCAGTTCTTC. Its translation: CASSLVQGDNEQFF.

The V and J genes are TRBV27 and TRBJ2-1, with TRBD2 matching 15 bases. Germline V CDR1 and CDR2: MNHEY, SMNVEV (reference sequence). The CDR3 has 22 residues. V dropped 6 bases and J dropped 6; count of bases not matched to a gene: 24. The CDR3 region is CASSPKGAPGLGLAGGFNEQFF. DNA of the CDR3: TGTGCCAGCAGCCCCAAGGGGGCACCGGGGCTGGGACTAGCGGGAGGATTCAATGAGCAGTTCTTC.

CDR3 sequence reads: CASSLAGAYEQYF. Written as DNA, the CDR3 is TGTGCCAGCAGCTTAGCCGGAGCCTACGAGCAGTACTTC. The V and J genes are TRBV11-2 and TRBJ2-7; no definite D call. V was pared by 1 base and J by 2 bases, with 6 bases between. Germline CDR1 is SGHAT and CDR2 is FQNNGV. This CDR3 spans 13 amino acids.

V is TRBV6-6 and J is TRBJ2-1; D is uncertain. Germline assignment: CDR1 MNHNY and CDR2 SVGAGI (reference sequence). The CDR3 is made up of 16 amino acids. Trimming stripped 6 bases from V and 2 bases from J, with 17 bases between. The CDR3 loop reads CASRNPSGVPYNEQFF. CDR3 nucleotide sequence: TGTGCCAGCAGGAATCCTAGTGGTGTACCCTACAATGAGCAGTTCTTC.

V and J are TRBV2 and TRBJ2-4; 11 bases match TRBD2. Germline V gene sequence: CDR1 SNHLY, CDR2 FYNNEI. The CDR3 is made up of 15 amino acids. With V trimmed by 6 bases and J by 6 bases, 7 bases remained unmatched. CDR3 loop: CASSVLAGAGNIQYF. For the CDR3, the DNA is TGTGCCAGCAGCGTACTAGCGGGAGCTGGAAACATTCAGTACTTC.

This clone was observed once. The chain combines TRBV6-5 with TRBJ2-5, with unresolved D. Germline loops: CDR1 MNHEY, CDR2 SVGAGI. This CDR3 comprises 14 residues. V gave up 7 bases and J gave up 5 bases, with 17 bases separating them. The CDR3 coding sequence is TGTGCCAGCAAGAGCTTTACGTCCGTGGAGACCCAGTACTTC. This translates into CASKSFTSVETQYF.

The chain has TRBV6-4 and TRBJ2-3; the match to TRBD2 covers 10 bases. The CDR3 is 15 residues long. With V trimmed by 0 bases and J by 5 bases, 2 bases remained unmatched. Germline lookup yields CDR1 MRHNA and CDR2 SNTAGT. The CDR3, as DNA: TGTGCCAGCAGTGACTCGGCTAGCGGGAGAGATACGCAGTATTTT. Protein sequence: CASSDSASGRDTQYF.